This T cell receptor (beta chain) derives from a study of T cell responses to AZD1222 COVID-19 vaccine (dated by TCRdb to the early 2020s). Looking at the study overall: TCR sequencing covered over 230 trial participants: approximately 200 given two doses of AZD1222 and around 26 given two doses of MenACWY control vaccine. Trial participants were enrolled by age into 18-55, 56-69 and 70-plus year subgroups, with approximately 160, 26 and 62 TCR-sequenced participants respectively. The investigation overall reported the following: The vaccine-associated CD4 TCRs covered the entire spike protein, and the dominant responses fell in regions 160-218 and 743-854. Participants were mostly white British and included more females than males, and it was suggested by the authors that clonal diversity may have been underestimated. The 56-69-year group was small, and its depth increase did not reach significance, likely because of low power. Because no day 14 peak-response samples were available, repertoires were characterized only after the peak T cell response. Conclusions about previously exposed vaccinees were limited because only a handful of AZD1222 recipients were SARS-CoV-2 seropositive at baseline. After two AZD1222 doses, both the breadth and the depth of spike-specific TCRs were significantly higher than at day 0 and than in MenACWY recipients. Reportedly, close to half of the unique spike-specific TCRs recognized epitopes lying outside the regions that are mutated in the B.1.351 and B.1.1.7 variants.

The CDR3 regions of human TCRbeta chains were subjected to immunosequencing. The published analysis was carried out like this. Repertoire TCRs were matched against a reference library of SARS-CoV-2-specific TCRs generated with the MIRA antigen-specificity platform. Breadth was defined as the fraction of unique TCRs that were SARS-CoV-2-associated, and depth was defined as the fraction of total T cells that were SARS-CoV-2-associated. Using the MIRA data, each spike-specific TCR was mapped to the spike region that the TCR reacts to and placed in a CD4 or CD8 class. Log10-transformed breadth and depth values were compared by one-way ANOVA with Sidak's multiple comparisons tests. TCRdb holds this immuneACCESS table with in-frame rearrangements only. Some clones are missing; in checked studies, unresolved V genes explain under half, and the rest has no known cause. V, J and clone size reflect that table, while D and trimming were determined from the DNA. The sample contains over 150,000 clones, about nine tenths of them found a single time. The ten largest clones capture 5.5% to 6% of the sample.

CDR1 and CDR2 are drawn from the germline V gene: MNHEY, SVGAGI. The CDR3 measures 14 amino acids from cysteine to phenylalanine. CDR3 DNA only is kept here, 42 bases in frame from base 1. Trimming leaves V shorter by 6 bases and J shorter by 3 bases, with the junction holding 5 bases beyond the gene matches. The sample's time point, from its label and the paper: baseline before first vaccination. The treatment or condition label here, explained by the study, means: meningococcal conjugate vaccine given as trial control. Vaccinee samples came from UK trials COV001 and COV002, including a single-blind randomized controlled phase 2/3 trial of AZD1222 (ChAdOx1 nCoV-19) in healthy adults. For TCRbeta chain sequencing, PBMC samples were collected from trial participants at day 0 and at day 28 after the second dose. Note on this clone: What antigen it recognizes has not been identified. The sample holds no much larger clone one base away, and base qualities are not on file.

The chain joins TRBV6-5 to TRBJ1-5; 7 bases in the junction line up with TRBD1. This clonotype was obtained from an adult in good health. The sequences come from peripheral blood, collected on day 0 of MenACWY control vaccination. CDR3 region: CASSSTGINQPQHF. The DNA is TGTGCCAGCAGCTCGACAGGGATCAATCAGCCCCAGCATTTT.